The 19 T cell receptor beta chains below come from one sample, sequenced in a study of T cells in Graves' hyperthyroidism and ophthalmopathy. Researchers amplified the TCR beta CDR3 regions from RNA transcripts. TCR CDR3 regions were first amplified by RT-PCR with HTBI primers. TCRdb used MiXCR to reprocess the multiplex PCR reads, holding one entry per CDR3 protein. Counted here are approximately 600,000 distinct CDR3 sequences, around 15% occurring once; the ten biggest clones make up approximately 3.8%. The source material was blood. All receptors come from a woman aged 25 to 39 with Graves' hyperthyroidism.

This clonotype appeared a few times. The rearrangement joins TRBV6-1 to TRBJ2-2; TRBD2 matches at 9 bases. The CDR3 totals 15 residues. Trimming at V came to 4 bases and at J to 0 bases, leaving 0 bases not matched to a gene. Per germline, CDR1 MNHNS and CDR2 SASEGT. The CDR3 sequence is CASSGGGANTGELFF. The CDR3 region has the DNA TGTGCCAGCAGTGGCGGGGGGGCGAACACCGGGGAGCTGTTTTTT.

This clonotype occurred many times. This chain uses TRBV10-3 with TRBJ2-5, with TRBD2 matching 8 bases. The junction had 15 bases not matched to a gene; V was cut back by 8 bases and J by 7 bases. The CDR3 sequence is 15 residues long. Per germline, CDR1 ENHRY and CDR2 SYGVKD. CDR3 amino acids: CAIAPGLASIGTQYF. The CDR3 DNA sequence: TGTGCCATCGCCCCCGGACTAGCAAGCATCGGGACCCAGTACTTC.

This clonotype was found many times. The chain couples TRBV7-8 to TRBJ1-2; D is unresolved. CDR1 and CDR2 from the germline V gene are SGHVS and FQNEAQ. The CDR3 spans 11 residues. The V end was cut by 5 bases, the J end by 8 bases, with 9 bases between. CDR3 amino acids: CASSLSQGYTF. The CDR3 DNA follows: TGTGCCAGCAGCCTCTCCCAGGGCTACACCTTC. Filled out from reference TRBV7-8 and TRBJ1-2, the complete variable domain reads GAGVSQSPRYKVAKRGQDVALRCDPISGHVSLFWYQQALGQGPEFLTYFQNEAQLDKSGLPSDRFFAERPEGSVSTLKIQRTQQEDSAVYLCASSLSQGYTFGSGTRLTVV.

The table lists this clonotype with a few counts. CDR3 coding DNA: TGTGCCAGCAGTTCTTGGCTTGAAAACACCATATATTTT. Amino acid sequence: CASSSWLENTIYF. The chain couples TRBV2 to TRBJ1-3; no definite D call. Looked up from germline, CDR1 is SNHLY and CDR2 is FYNNEI. This CDR3 has 13 amino acids. V was pared by 5 bases and J by 6 bases, with 11 bases between.

This chain links TRBV2 with TRBJ1-6; 10 nucleotides align to TRBD1. Germline-derived CDR1 and CDR2 are SNHLY and FYNNEI. This CDR3 has 17 residues. V was clipped by 4 bases and J by 9 bases; unmatched bases: 12. CDR3 region: CASSVPLGQGNGSPLHF. In DNA, the CDR3 is TGTGCCAGCAGTGTCCCCCTGGGACAGGGGAACGGTTCACCCCTCCACTTT.

This clonotype occurred a few times. V is TRBV10-3 and J is TRBJ2-2, with D perhaps TRBD1 (6 bases). This CDR3 comprises 14 residues. V dropped 5 bases and J dropped 1 base, with 8 bases sitting between them. Germline CDR1 ENHRY, CDR2 SYGVKD. This CDR3 reads CAISPDRNTGELFF. CDR3 nucleotides: TGTGCCATCAGTCCGGACAGGAACACCGGGGAGCTGTTTTTT.

The genes are TRBV20-1 and TRBJ2-5; 16 bases fit TRBD2. J was trimmed by 5 bases and V by 1 base; bases with no gene match: 10. Germline CDR1 is DFQATT and CDR2 is SNEGSKA (reference sequence). This CDR3 is 18 amino acids long. The CDR3 is CSARGGGLAGGPRETQYF. DNA for the CDR3: TGCAGTGCTAGAGGGGGGGGACTAGCGGGAGGGCCGCGGGAGACCCAGTACTTC.

This clonotype was counted ten times or more. The J gene is TRBJ2-1, the V gene TRBV28; the D gene is possibly TRBD2 (6 bases). The germline CDR1 and CDR2 sequences are MDHEN and SYDVKM. V lost 4 bases, J lost 3 bases, and 10 bases lay in between. There are 14 residues in the CDR3. CDR3 bases: TGTGCCAGCAGTTCGGGACTCGACTACAATGAGCAGTTCTTC. It specifies CASSSGLDYNEQFF.

In this sample, this clonotype turned up many times. V gene TRBV11-3 combines with J gene TRBJ2-1; 9 nucleotides match TRBD1. Germline V gene sequence: CDR1 SGHNT, CDR2 YENEEA. This CDR3 comprises 14 residues. V dropped 4 bases and J dropped 6; count of bases not matched to a gene: 4. The chain's CDR3 is CASSSSDRGNEQFF. CDR3 coding DNA: TGTGCCAGCAGCTCATCGGACAGGGGCAATGAGCAGTTCTTC.

This clonotype occurred many times. The chain joins TRBV28 to TRBJ2-4; TRBD1 might be the D (5 bases). V gave up 6 bases and J gave up 3 bases, with 9 bases separating them. This CDR3 comprises 13 residues. Germline V lookup: CDR1 MDHEN, CDR2 SYDVKM. CDR3: CASSRRDKNIQYF. CDR3 bases: TGTGCCAGCAGCCGCAGGGACAAAAACATTCAGTACTTC.

The chain joins TRBV28 to TRBJ1-4; a possible D gene is TRBD1 (5 bases). Looked up from germline, CDR1 is MDHEN and CDR2 is SYDVKM. Trimming cost V 7 bases and J 0 bases, with 15 bases left between them. The CDR3 is 16 amino acids. The CDR3 here is CASNPLGVSTNEKLFF. The CDR3 nucleotides are TGTGCCAGCAACCCCTTGGGGGTTTCAACTAATGAAAAACTGTTTTTT.

The sample holds many counts of this clonotype. The V call is TRBV28, the J call TRBJ2-3; 8 bases are a match to TRBD2. CDR1 and CDR2 (germline): MDHEN, SYDVKM. The ends lost 3 bases at V and 4 bases at J; junction bases unmatched: 9. CDR3 length: 16 amino acids. The CDR3 DNA sequence: TGTGCCAGCAGTTTGCCCAGCGGGAGCGGGCCAGATACGCAGTATTTT. Residues: CASSLPSGSGPDTQYF.

This clonotype was seen repeatedly, ten times or more. The chain links TRBV5-1 to TRBJ2-3; 9 positions match TRBD1. This CDR3 contains 15 residues. Germline V lookup: CDR1 SGHRS, CDR2 YFSETQ. Trimming took 6 bases from V and 0 from J; bases not matched to a gene: 5. The CDR3, as DNA: TGCGCCAGCACCTGGGACAGGGCCAGCACAGATACGCAGTATTTT. It yields the protein CASTWDRASTDTQYF.

The chain carries TRBV15 and TRBJ2-1, with a tentative D call TRBD2 (5 bases). V lost 2 bases to trimming and J lost 2 bases, with 10 bases between them. Germline CDR1 reads LNHNV; CDR2 reads YYDKDF (reference sequence). The CDR3 covers 15 residues. The CDR3 DNA follows: TGTGCCACCAGCAGAATTCCTAGCACCTACAATGAGCAGTTCTTC. It codes for CATSRIPSTYNEQFF.

The rearrangement uses TRBV19 and TRBJ2-7, with TRBD2 matching 8 bases. CDR1 LNHDA and CDR2 SQIVND come from the germline V gene (reference sequence). This CDR3 spans 14 amino acids. Germline trimming cut 3 bases from V and 3 bases from J; bases unmatched to any gene: 4. The CDR3 sequence: CASSIGGGHYEQYF. CDR3 DNA: TGTGCCAGTAGTATCGGGGGGGGACACTACGAGCAGTACTTC. The complete variable domain, with remaining parts taken from reference TRBV19 and TRBJ2-7, reads DGGITQSPKYLFRKEGQNVTLSCEQNLNHDAMYWYRQDPGQGLRLIYYSQIVNDFQKGDIAEGYSVSREKKESFPLTVTSAQKNPTAFYLCASSIGGGHYEQYFGPGTRLTVT.

This clonotype appeared many times. V and J are TRBV28 and TRBJ1-6; TRBD1 agrees at 9 bases. The germline CDR1 and CDR2 sequences are MDHEN and SYDVKM. Germline trimming cut 6 bases from V and 8 bases from J; bases unmatched to any gene: 8. The CDR3 covers 15 residues. In DNA form, the CDR3 reads TGTGCCAGCAGGGATTGGGGACAGGGCTATTCACCCCTCCACTTT. This sequence encodes CASRDWGQGYSPLHF.

This clonotype was seen at least ten times. The gene calls are TRBV7-6 and TRBJ2-3, with no clear D. V lost 6 bases, J lost 4 bases, and 8 bases lay in between. The germline V gene encodes CDR1 SGHVS and CDR2 FNYEAQ. The CDR3 spans 12 residues. Written as DNA, the CDR3 is TGTGCCAGCAGTCGTCCGGCAGATACGCAGTATTTT. It yields the protein CASSRPADTQYF.

This clonotype was counted many times. The chain uses TRBV20-1 and TRBJ1-1; TRBD1 is a possible D gene (5 bases). The CDR3 loop spans 16 amino acids. Germline CDR1 and CDR2: DFQATT and SNEGSKA (reference sequence). Deletions cut 0 bases from V and 1 base from J, with 15 bases between. Here the CDR3 DNA reads TGCAGTGCTAGAGATGCGAGACAGCCAGCGAACACTGAAGCTTTCTTT. Translated: CSARDARQPANTEAFF.

This clonotype occurred a few times. V usage is TRBV20-1 and J usage is TRBJ2-6; D possibly corresponds to TRBD2 (6 bases). The CDR3 has 15 residues. The ends were cut back, 6 bases at V and 0 bases at J, with 12 bases in the middle. Germline CDR1 is DFQATT and CDR2 is SNEGSKA (reference sequence). CDR3 sequence: CSAPGLISGANVLTF. The DNA for the CDR3 is TGCAGTGCGCCGGGACTTATCTCTGGGGCCAACGTCCTGACTTTC.